Included here is one T cell receptor (beta chain) sequence, with context. The data were taken from a study of beta chain features in type 1 diabetes. CDR1 is SNHLY, CDR2 FYNNEI, per germline. The CDR3 runs to 13 residues. Trimming removed 4 bases at V and 8 bases at J, with 14 bases between. Expressed TCRB transcripts were sequenced after all isolated RNA was converted to cDNA. The table came from immunoSEQ multiplex PCR; TCRdb's copy has only in-frame clones and leaves some out. Seen here are about 410,000 clones, over 11% observed once, and the top ten hold approximately 0.038%. Source material: naive CD4+ T cells from blood. The clonotype was recovered from a young man in good health. This chain joins TRBV2 and TRBJ1-1; possible D gene TRBD1, 5 bases. In DNA, the CDR3 is TGTGCCAGCAGTGTTCTGGCGGGGCTAGAAGCTTTCTTT. Translated, it gives CASSVLAGLEAFF.